The rows below give T cell receptor beta chains drawn from one sample of a study of cytomegalovirus exposure and HLA in healthy donors. Sequencing used immunoSEQ multiplex PCR; TCRdb keeps in-frame clones, though not all of them. The data hold 200,000 or so clones, with around 80% observed a single time. The sequencing sample was made of PBMCs. All receptors derive from a woman between 18 and 29 years old in good health and CMV-seropositive. Each CDR3 is given with its conserved first and last residue. D genes are given only for firm matches. Clone size is shown for a subset of rows, as once, few, many or a class of expanded clone.

J gene,clone size,D gene,V gene,CDR3 protein,CDR3 DNA
TRBJ1-2,-,-,TRBV11-2,CASSLVGGEYGYTF,TGTGCCAGCAGCTTAGTCGGGGGGGAGTATGGCTACACCTTC
TRBJ1-6,-,TRBD1,TRBV4-1,CASSPGTGGDGSYNSPLHF,TGCGCCAGCAGCCCTGGGACAGGGGGCGATGGGTCCTATAATTCACCCCTCCACTTT
TRBJ2-3,-,-,TRBV6-1,CASSGRAVVTDTQYF,TGTGCCAGCAGTGGGCGGGCCGTGGTTACAGATACGCAGTATTTT
TRBJ2-5,-,-,TRBV30,CAWSFSQETQYF,TGTGCCTGGAGTTTCAGCCAAGAGACCCAGTACTTC
TRBJ2-6,-,-,TRBV7-3,CASSYQGTAGNVLTF,TGTGCCAGCAGTTACCAGGGCACAGCCGGCAACGTCCTGACTTTC
TRBJ2-3,-,TRBD2,TRBV19,CASSSFLQRGRTDTQYF,TGTGCCAGTAGTAGTTTTCTCCAGCGGGGACGCACAGATACGCAGTATTTT
TRBJ1-3,-,-,TRBV18,CASSPTAGSGNTIYF,TGTGCCAGCTCTCCTACTGCAGGGTCTGGAAACACCATATATTTT
TRBJ1-2,-,TRBD1,TRBV30,CAWTPDRGGYGYTF,TGTGCCTGGACCCCCGACAGGGGTGGGTATGGCTACACCTTC
TRBJ1-1,few,-,TRBV14,CASSPFGLTEAFF,TGTGCCAGCAGCCCCTTTGGCTTAACTGAAGCTTTCTTT
TRBJ1-6,-,TRBD1,TRBV30,CAWSPGGDSPLHF,TGTGCCTGGAGCCCAGGGGGAGATTCACCCCTCCACTTT
TRBJ2-3,-,-,TRBV7-3,CASSPRTGTDTQYF,TGTGCCAGCAGCCCCCGGACAGGCACAGATACGCAGTATTTT
TRBJ2-5,-,-,TRBV30,CAWSGGTGGTSGGPQQETQYF,TGTGCCTGGAGCGGCGGGACAGGGGGAACTAGCGGGGGGCCACAACAAGAGACCCAGTACTTC
TRBJ1-2,-,-,TRBV20-1,CSARGQGGYTF,TGCAGTGCTAGGGGGCAAGGAGGCTACACCTTC
TRBJ2-5,-,-,TRBV7-9,CASSLDWETQYF,TGTGCCAGCAGCCTGGACTGGGAGACCCAGTACTTC
TRBJ2-3,-,TRBD2,TRBV6-4,CASSEKAGGLDTQYF,TGTGCCAGCAGTGAAAAAGCGGGGGGGCTCGATACGCAGTATTTT
TRBJ1-1,-,TRBD1,TRBV5-6,CASSWGTGGSTEAFF,TGTGCCAGCAGCTGGGGGACAGGGGGTAGTACTGAAGCTTTCTTT
TRBJ2-1,-,TRBD2,TRBV5-5,CASSLVNSGGYEQFF,TGTGCCAGCAGCTTAGTTAATAGCGGGGGCTATGAGCAGTTCTTC
TRBJ2-1,few,-,TRBV5-4,CASRGSSYNEQFF,TGTGCCAGCAGGGGGAGCTCCTACAATGAGCAGTTCTTC
TRBJ1-1,-,-,TRBV11-3,CASSEMNTEAFF,TGTGCCAGCAGCGAGATGAACACTGAAGCTTTCTTT
TRBJ2-3,few,-,TRBV7-9,CASSFGTDTQYF,TGTGCCAGCAGCTTCGGCACAGATACGCAGTATTTT
TRBJ2-7,-,TRBD1,TRBV5-1,CASSLSDRGYEQYF,TGCGCCAGCAGCTTGTCGGACAGGGGCTACGAGCAGTACTTC
TRBJ2-6,-,-,TRBV2,CASIGAGANVLTF,TGTGCCAGCATCGGGGCTGGGGCCAACGTCCTGACTTTC
TRBJ2-7,-,-,TRBV18,CASSLGGRLDRPTNEQYF,TGTGCCAGCTCACTCGGGGGGAGATTAGACAGGCCGACGAACGAGCAGTACTTC
TRBJ2-1,once,TRBD1,TRBV7-7,CASSEGQGDEQFF,TGTGCCAGCAGCGAGGGACAGGGCGATGAGCAGTTCTTC
TRBJ1-4,-,TRBD1,TRBV7-2,CASSLVSQGGGEKLFF,TGTGCCAGCAGCTTAGTGTCACAGGGGGGGGGTGAAAAACTGTTTTTT
TRBJ1-4,-,-,TRBV27,CASSIGIPNEKLFF,TGTGCCAGCAGCATCGGGATCCCTAATGAAAAACTGTTTTTT
TRBJ2-5,-,-,TRBV29-1,CSVVGETQYF,TGCAGCGTTGTCGGGGAGACCCAGTACTTC
TRBJ2-5,-,-,TRBV5-4,CASSLGGGQGQETQYF,TGTGCCAGCAGCTTGGGTGGTGGGCAGGGACAAGAGACCCAGTACTTC
TRBJ1-3,-,-,TRBV7-3,CASSLAGPSSGNTIYF,TGTGCCAGCAGCTTAGCTGGGCCAAGCTCTGGAAACACCATATATTTT
TRBJ2-1,-,TRBD1,TRBV7-9,CASSMDRELWNEQFF,TGTGCCAGCAGCATGGACAGGGAGCTCTGGAATGAGCAGTTCTTC
TRBJ1-3,few,-,TRBV9,CASSGQGRRGNTIYF,TGTGCCAGCAGCGGTCAGGGCCGTCGTGGAAACACCATATATTTT
TRBJ1-1,-,-,TRBV30,CAWSRVEAFF,TGTGCCTGGTCTCGGGTGGAAGCTTTCTTT
TRBJ2-3,-,-,TRBV5-1,CASSLPEGGTQYF,TGCGCCAGCAGCCTTCCCGAAGGAGGGACGCAGTATTTT
TRBJ2-2,-,TRBD1,TRBV27,CASSLGTANTGELFF,TGTGCCAGCAGCCTCGGGACAGCGAACACCGGGGAGCTGTTTTTT
TRBJ2-6,-,-,TRBV5-4,CASSLYGANVLTF,TGTGCCAGCAGCTTGTATGGGGCCAACGTCCTGACTTTC
TRBJ2-1,-,TRBD1,TRBV5-4,CASSHPQGVREQFF,TGTGCCAGCAGCCACCCCCAGGGGGTTCGTGAGCAGTTCTTC
TRBJ1-2,few,TRBD1,TRBV6-5,CASSPGQGLVNGYTF,TGTGCCAGCAGTCCGGGACAGGGCCTGGTAAATGGCTACACCTTC
TRBJ2-5,-,TRBD2,TRBV5-1,CASSSGTSGGLQETQYF,TGCGCCAGCAGCTCCGGGACTAGCGGGGGCCTCCAAGAGACCCAGTACTTC
TRBJ2-6,few,TRBD1,TRBV6-5,CASTERGLGANVLTF,TGTGCCAGCACCGAGAGGGGGCTTGGGGCCAACGTCCTGACTTTC
TRBJ2-3,-,-,TRBV15,CATSRGEGGETDTQYF,TGTGCCACCAGCAGGGGGGAGGGGGGAGAAACAGATACGCAGTATTTT
TRBJ1-5,-,-,TRBV7-3,CASSLGGEVAQPQHF,TGTGCCAGCAGCTTAGGAGGGGAGGTTGCTCAGCCCCAGCATTTT
TRBJ2-3,-,-,TRBV7-9,CASSSTLTGGGTDTQYF,TGTGCCAGCAGTTCTACACTGACAGGAGGCGGAACAGATACGCAGTATTTT
TRBJ1-4,-,TRBD1,TRBV4-3,CASSQALGQGSEKLFF,TGCGCCAGCAGCCAAGCTTTGGGACAGGGAAGTGAAAAACTGTTTTTT
TRBJ1-1,-,-,TRBV7-6,CASSFGAFLNTEAFF,TGTGCCAGCAGCTTTGGGGCCTTCTTGAACACTGAAGCTTTCTTT
TRBJ1-5,-,-,TRBV28,CASSPGVDSNQPQHF,TGTGCCAGCAGCCCAGGGGTCGATAGCAATCAGCCCCAGCATTTT
TRBJ1-1,-,-,TRBV12-5,CASGLFLPGQNTEAFF,TGTGCTAGTGGTTTGTTTCTTCCGGGACAGAACACTGAAGCTTTCTTT
TRBJ2-4,once,TRBD2,TRBV7-2,CASSLDGGVVIQYF,TGTGCCAGCAGCTTAGATGGGGGGGTAGTCATTCAGTACTTC
TRBJ2-2,-,TRBD2,TRBV30,CAWKGTSSGELFF,TGTGCCTGGAAGGGGACTAGTTCCGGGGAGCTGTTTTTT
TRBJ2-1,-,TRBD2,TRBV25-1,CASSEYPPGLPHNEQFF,TGTGCCAGCAGTGAATACCCGCCGGGACTACCACACAATGAGCAGTTCTTC
TRBJ2-7,few,TRBD1,TRBV29-1,CSAATGGEQYF,TGCAGCGCCGCCACAGGGGGCGAGCAGTACTTC